What follows are 19 T cell receptor beta chains derived from one specimen sequenced in a study of CD8 T cells in ankylosing spondylitis. Study results and limitations: About 8 highly homologous variants made up a TCR beta motif, and this motif appeared characteristic of ankylosing spondylitis blood.

Their target antigens are unknown. From the 5' RACE reads, TCRdb called clonotypes with MiXCR, one entry per CDR3 protein. The sample consists of about 750,000 distinct CDR3 sequences, around 20% of them appearing once. Sample: blood, either unsorted or a sorted T cell fraction (not recorded which). These receptors all come from a male donor with ankylosing spondylitis.

This clonotype was found once. The chain joins TRBV28 to TRBJ2-7; 8 bases map to TRBD1. The CDR3 totals 13 residues. V shed 10 bases, J shed 6 bases, and the junction held 11 bases outside the gene matches. CDR1 and CDR2 from the germline V gene are MDHEN and SYDVKM. The CDR3 spells CATGQGIFTEQYF. The CDR3 DNA reads TGTGCCACCGGACAGGGCATTTTTACCGAGCAGTACTTC.

The V gene is TRBV29-1, the J gene TRBJ2-7; 7 bases fit TRBD2. The germline V gene encodes CDR1 SQVTM and CDR2 ANQGSEA. The trim removed 7 bases at V and 7 bases at J, leaving 10 bases unmatched. The CDR3 has 12 residues. DNA of the CDR3: TGCAGCGCACCCGGGGGGAACGGAGAGCAGTACTTC. Its translation is CSAPGGNGEQYF.

This clonotype was detected ten times or more. This chain uses TRBV6-1 with TRBJ2-1; 8 bases fit TRBD2. The length of the CDR3 is 15 residues. Germline V CDR1 and CDR2: MNHNS, SASEGT. V was clipped by 7 bases and J by 0 bases; unmatched bases: 5. The CDR3 nucleotides are TGTGCCAGCAACCGCGGGGGGAACTCCTACAATGAGCAGTTCTTC. The encoded protein is CASNRGGNSYNEQFF.

The sample holds a few counts of this clonotype. This chain uses TRBV6-1 with TRBJ1-2; unclear D gene. V shed 8 bases and J shed 4 bases, with 20 bases lying between them. Germline lookup yields CDR1 MNHNS and CDR2 SASEGT. The length of the CDR3 is 15 residues. This CDR3 is CASCREQRSVYGYTF. As DNA, the CDR3 is TGTGCCAGCTGCCGGGAACAACGCTCCGTCTATGGCTACACCTTC.

The chain couples TRBV6-1 to TRBJ2-2, with 8 positions matching TRBD2. V shed 1 base and J 5 bases; nucleotides not matched to a gene: 6. Germline-derived CDR1 and CDR2 are MNHNS and SASEGT. The CDR3 is made up of 16 amino acids. The CDR3 nucleotides are TGTGCCAGCAGTGAAGACGGCGGGAGGTGGACCGGGGAGCTGTTTTTT. Translating gives CASSEDGGRWTGELFF.

This clonotype came up many times. The rearrangement uses TRBV6-5 and TRBJ1-1, with unresolved D. Germline V CDR1 and CDR2: MNHEY, SVGAGI. The CDR3 sequence is 13 residues long. Trimming shortened V by 2 bases and J by 2 bases, and 6 bases separated the two germline ends. The CDR3 nucleotides read TGTGCCAGCAGTTACGACATTAACACTGAAGCTTTCTTT. Translating it yields CASSYDINTEAFF.

DNA for the CDR3: TGTGCCAGCAGCCAAGAAGCAGGCTACACCTTC. Amino acid sequence: CASSQEAGYTF. The rearrangement joins TRBV3-1 to TRBJ1-2; D ambiguous. The V gene's germline CDR1 is LGHDT and CDR2 YNNKEL (reference sequence). V was pared by 0 bases and J by 8 bases, with 4 bases between. This CDR3 contains 11 residues.

This clonotype has only a few counts. In nucleotides, the CDR3 is TGTGCCAGTAGTAGGGAGACTACCGGAGAGACCCAGTACTTC. It translates to CASSRETTGETQYF. This chain links TRBV19 with TRBJ2-5; possibly TRBD2 for D (5 bases). V lost 4 bases and J 4 bases, leaving 13 bases between the germline ends. CDR3 length: 14 residues. CDR1 is LNHDA, CDR2 SQIVND, per germline (reference sequence).

The CDR3 DNA is TGTGCCAGCAGCCGGGACAGGAGTCTCATCGGGGAAAAACTGTTTTTT. Encoded protein: CASSRDRSLIGEKLFF. This sequence joins TRBV7-9 and TRBJ1-4; 8 bases map to TRBD1. V was pared by 5 bases and J by 8 bases, with 13 bases of the junction left unmatched. Germline V gives CDR1 SEHNR, CDR2 FQNEAQ (reference sequence). The CDR3 is 16 residues long.

Only a few counts were recorded for this clonotype. The chain employs TRBV12-3 or TRBV12-4 and TRBJ2-5, with a possible D match to TRBD2 (6 bases). V was trimmed by 3 bases and J by 4 bases, leaving 9 bases between them. The CDR3 covers 13 residues. The DNA for the CDR3 is TGTGCCAGCAGTTTCCAGGGACTAGAGACCCAGTACTTC. This translates into CASSFQGLETQYF.

This clonotype came up a few times. The genes are TRBV7-9 and TRBJ2-3, with D possibly matching TRBD2 (6 bases). The CDR3 consists of 17 residues. The germline gives CDR1 SEHNR, CDR2 FQNEAQ (reference sequence). Trimming removed 5 bases from V and 5 bases from J, with 23 bases in between. The CDR3 DNA sequence: TGTGCCAGCAGCCCCCCGCTGGGTACAGGAGCGGGAGATACGCAGTATTTT. Translating it yields CASSPPLGTGAGDTQYF.

This chain uses TRBV4-3 with TRBJ2-1; 11 bases align to TRBD2. V lost 0 bases to trimming and J lost 4 bases; unmatched junction nucleotides: 11. Germline CDR1 LGHNA, CDR2 YSLEER. The CDR3 has 19 residues. The CDR3 DNA reads TGCGCCAGCAGCCAAGATTTTGTCCCTAGCGGGAGGACGTACAATGAGCAGTTCTTC. Protein: CASSQDFVPSGRTYNEQFF.

This sequence joins TRBV20-1 and TRBJ2-3; a possible D gene is TRBD2 (5 bases). The CDR3 extends over 14 amino acids. V dropped 3 bases and J dropped 10 bases, with 20 bases sitting between them. Germline V gene sequence: CDR1 DFQATT, CDR2 SNEGSKA (reference sequence). The CDR3 sequence is CSAREAASSWAQYF. The CDR3 nucleotides read TGCAGTGCTAGGGAGGCGGCTAGCAGTTGGGCGCAGTATTTT.

The gene calls are TRBV12-3 or TRBV12-4 and TRBJ1-5; perhaps TRBD1 as D (6 bases). The V gene lost 7 bases and the J gene lost 6 bases, with 16 bases spanning the gap. This CDR3 is built from 14 residues. The CDR3 DNA follows: TGTGCCAGCACTTTGGGGGGGGCGGCTCAGCCCCAGCATTTT. Protein product: CASTLGGAAQPQHF.

The chain recombines TRBV28 with TRBJ1-1; D might be TRBD1 (6 bases). Per the germline V gene, CDR1 is MDHEN and CDR2 is SYDVKM. Trimming pared 5 bases from V and 7 bases from J, leaving 17 bases between. The CDR3 loop spans 14 amino acids. For the CDR3, the DNA is TGTGCCAGCAGTGTGACAGCAGGGGTGGGTGAAGCTTTCTTT. Its translation is CASSVTAGVGEAFF.

The genes are TRBV6-5 and TRBJ2-1; TRBD2 is a possible D gene (5 bases). In germline, CDR1 is MNHEY, CDR2 SVGAGI. There are 12 residues in the CDR3. With 5 bases removed from V and 10 bases from J, the gap between germline ends came to 12 bases. As DNA, the CDR3 is TGTGCCAGCAGTCGGACTCTGGGGGAGCAGTTCTTC. As protein: CASSRTLGEQFF.

This clonotype was seen repeatedly, ten times or more. The CDR3 reads CASSLGGQSSYEQYF. CDR3 DNA sequence: TGTGCCAGCAGCTTAGGGGGACAGAGCTCCTACGAGCAGTACTTC. The gene calls are TRBV7-2 and TRBJ2-7, with 7 bases matching TRBD1. The CDR3 is 15 amino acids. V gave up 1 base and J gave up 0 bases; unmatched junction bases: 3. Germline V CDR1 and CDR2: SGHTA, FQGNSA. Supplemented by reference TRBV7-2 and TRBJ2-7, the full variable domain reads GAGVSQSPSNKVTEKGKDVELRCDPISGHTALYWYRQSLGQGLEFLIYFQGNSAPDKSGLPSDRFSAERTGGSVSTLTIQRTQQEDSAVYLCASSLGGQSSYEQYFGPGTRLTVT.

The chain recombines TRBV19 with TRBJ1-1, with 7 bases identical to TRBD1. J was trimmed by 5 bases and V by 6 bases; bases with no gene match: 6. CDR3 length equals 13 residues. Germline-derived CDR1 and CDR2 are LNHDA and SQIVND (reference sequence). Here the CDR3 DNA reads TGTGCCAGTAGGGCAGGGGGTTCAACTGAAGCTTTCTTT. It translates to CASRAGGSTEAFF.

This clonotype was recorded a few times. The genes are TRBV27 and TRBJ2-1; TRBD2 agrees at 8 bases. The CDR3 is 15 residues long. CDR1 is MNHEY and CDR2 is SMNVEV in the germline V gene (reference sequence). V lost 3 bases, J lost 8 bases, and 9 bases stayed unmatched. The CDR3 is CASSFGGAGWHEQFF. As DNA, the CDR3 is TGTGCCAGCAGTTTCGGGGGGGCCGGGTGGCATGAGCAGTTCTTC.